What follows are 16 T cell receptor beta chains derived from one specimen sequenced in a study of cytomegalovirus exposure and HLA in healthy donors. PCR employed 60 Vbeta and 13 Jbeta primers. TCRdb's table, derived via immunoSEQ multiplex PCR, lists solely in-frame clones and lacks some. The sample yields about 120,000 clones, over 9.5% seen once. The sample was PBMCs. The source is a woman aged 18 to 35 in good health and CMV-seropositive.

The gene calls are TRBV19 and TRBJ1-4, with D possibly being TRBD1 (6 bases). Trimming shortened V by 9 bases and J by 7 bases, and 18 bases separated the two germline ends. The CDR3 runs 14 residues. Germline CDR1 is LNHDA and CDR2 is SQIVND (reference sequence). In nucleotides, the CDR3 is TGTGCCAGCAAAAACAGGGAGAGGGGTGAAAAACTGTTTTTT. Amino acid sequence: CASKNRERGEKLFF.

This clone was recorded a few times. The V gene is TRBV19, the J gene TRBJ1-1; 9 nucleotides match TRBD1. V gave up 4 bases and J gave up 3 bases; unmatched junction bases: 21. The CDR3 covers 20 residues. Germline lookup yields CDR1 LNHDA and CDR2 SQIVND (reference sequence). The CDR3 region has the DNA TGTGCCAGTAGTAAAAGAAGGACAGGGGTTGGTTTTAGTGCCGACACTGAAGCTTTCTTT. This encodes CASSKRRTGVGFSADTEAFF.

This clone showed up just a few times. The J gene is TRBJ1-1, the V gene TRBV5-6, with 12 bases lining up with TRBD1. After removal of 4 bases from V and 9 bases from J, the junction contained 4 bases not matched to a gene. In germline, CDR1 is SGHDT, CDR2 YYEEEE. The CDR3 is 13 amino acids. CDR3 in amino acids: CASSPRDRGQAFF. For the CDR3, the DNA is TGTGCCAGCAGCCCACGGGACAGGGGGCAAGCTTTCTTT. The full variable domain, completed using reference TRBV5-6 and TRBJ1-1, is DAGVTQSPTHLIKTRGQQVTLRCSPKSGHDTVSWYQQALGQGPQFIFQYYEEEERQRGNFPDRFSGHQFPNYSSELNVNALLLGDSALYLCASSPRDRGQAFFGQGTRLTVV.

The chain joins TRBV19 to TRBJ1-2, with 8 nucleotides matching TRBD1. This CDR3 is built from 15 residues. Trimming at V came to 5 bases and at J to 4 bases, leaving 9 bases not matched to a gene. Germline V gives CDR1 LNHDA, CDR2 SQIVND (reference sequence). The CDR3 sequence is CASSARQGPAYGYTF. The CDR3 DNA follows: TGTGCCAGTAGTGCCCGACAGGGGCCGGCCTATGGCTACACCTTC.

Only a few counts were recorded for this clone. V and J are TRBV11-2 and TRBJ2-1; 7 nucleotides match TRBD2. Germline CDR1 SGHAT, CDR2 FQNNGV. J was trimmed by 8 bases and V by 7 bases; bases with no gene match: 17. There are 16 residues in the CDR3. CDR3 sequence (DNA): TGTGCCAGCACCCTAACGGCCGGACTAGAGACTCATGAGCAGTTCTTC. Translated, it gives CASTLTAGLETHEQFF.

Only a few counts were recorded for this clone. The CDR3 is CASSYGLAGPPYEQYF. The CDR3 nucleotides are TGTGCCAGCAGTTACGGACTAGCGGGACCGCCCTACGAGCAGTACTTC. The V and J genes are TRBV6-5 and TRBJ2-7, with TRBD2 matching over 12 bases. V was pared by 2 bases and J by 2 bases, with 4 bases of the junction left unmatched. The CDR3 contains 16 residues. Looked up from germline, CDR1 is MNHEY and CDR2 is SVGAGI.

This clone was found a few times. V and J are TRBV2 and TRBJ2-3, with TRBD2 identical over 8 bases. Germline CDR1 SNHLY, CDR2 FYNNEI. J lost 4 bases, V lost 2 bases, and 2 bases had no gene match. CDR3 length: 14 amino acids. The CDR3 DNA reads TGTGCCAGCAGTGAAAGCGGGAGCGCAGATACGCAGTATTTT. It specifies CASSESGSADTQYF.

This clone was observed a few times. The chain recombines TRBV6-1 with TRBJ2-7, with TRBD2 matching over 11 bases. The ends lost 7 bases at V and 6 bases at J; junction bases unmatched: 11. The CDR3 consists of 15 residues. Germline V gives CDR1 MNHNS, CDR2 SASEGT. The CDR3 DNA reads TGTGCCAGCATTTCCATAGCGGGAGGGGGAATCGAGCAGTACTTC. Translation: CASISIAGGGIEQYF.

In its sample, this clone was seen a few times. This chain links TRBV10-3 with TRBJ2-2; D is perhaps TRBD2 (6 bases). The CDR3 contains 15 residues. The germline gives CDR1 ENHRY, CDR2 SYGVKD. Trimming cost V 7 bases and J 1 base, with 13 bases left between them. The CDR3 is CAIMRGGVNTGELFF. The CDR3 DNA reads as TGTGCCATCATGCGGGGCGGGGTGAACACCGGGGAGCTGTTTTTT.

This clone was recorded a few times. This chain joins TRBV7-9 and TRBJ2-7; possible D gene TRBD2, 5 bases. V lost 2 bases and J lost 5, with 13 bases in between. This CDR3 region has 14 residues. CDR1 SEHNR and CDR2 FQNEAQ come from the germline V gene (reference sequence). In DNA form, the CDR3 reads TGTGCCAGCAGCTTAACGGGGATTTTCAACGAGCAGTACTTC. Protein sequence: CASSLTGIFNEQYF.

The chain employs TRBV29-1 and TRBJ2-7; tentative D call: TRBD2 (5 bases). V was clipped by 3 bases and J by 4 bases, with 7 bases between them. Germline CDR1 SQVTM, CDR2 ANQGSEA. The CDR3 spans 11 residues. The CDR3 protein is CSVDEGYEQYF. CDR3 coding DNA: TGCAGCGTTGATGAGGGTTACGAGCAGTACTTC.

This clone appeared a few times. This chain links TRBV10-3 with TRBJ2-2; 8 bases are shared with TRBD2. Germline CDR1 is ENHRY and CDR2 is SYGVKD. The CDR3 is 17 amino acids. Trimming cost V 6 bases and J 0 bases; bases outside gene matches: 9. CDR3 bases: TGTGCCATCAGCAATGTGCCGGGAGGGTCGAACACCGGGGAGCTGTTTTTT. This codes for CAISNVPGGSNTGELFF.

This clone was counted between two and nine times. One end of the junction fails to match germline, which may point to a read error. Other DNA sequences from this sample encode an identical CDR3 as well. The chain couples TRBV5-4 to TRBJ1-2; no clear D gene. The germline CDR1 and CDR2 sequences are SGHNT and YYREEE (reference sequence). The CDR3 extends over 12 amino acids. CDR3 in DNA: TGTGCAAGCAGCTTGAACAGCTATGGCTACACCTTC. Translation gives CASSLNSYGYTF. The full variable domain, its missing parts supplied by reference TRBV5-4 and TRBJ1-2, is ETGVTQSPTHLIKTRGQQVTLRCSSQSGHNTVSWYQQALGQGPQFIFQYYREEENGRGNFPPRFSGLQFPNYSSELNVNALELDDSALYLCASSLNSYGYTFGSGTRLTVV.

This clone was recorded a few times. CDR3 loop: CASSLGGIEQYF. As DNA, the CDR3 is TGTGCCAGCAGCTTAGGCGGGATCGAGCAGTACTTC. This rearrangement joins TRBV13 to TRBJ2-7; maybe TRBD2 (5 bases). Germline assignment: CDR1 PRHDT and CDR2 FYEKMQ (reference sequence). V lost 0 bases and J lost 6, with 6 bases in between. This CDR3 region has 12 residues. Supplemented by reference TRBV13 and TRBJ2-7, the full variable domain reads AAGVIQSPRHLIKEKRETATLKCYPIPRHDTVYWYQQGPGQDPQFLISFYEKMQSDKGSIPDRFSAQQFSDYHSELNMSSLELGDSALYFCASSLGGIEQYFGPGTRLTVT.

The chain employs TRBV5-6 and TRBJ1-1, with D possibly being TRBD1 (6 bases). The V gene lost 4 bases and the J gene lost 11 bases, with 15 bases spanning the gap. Germline CDR1 is SGHDT and CDR2 is YYEEEE. The CDR3 contains 12 residues. CDR3 nucleotides: TGTGCCAGCAGCCGGCGGGGGGGGGCGGCTTTCTTT. Protein: CASSRRGGAAFF.

The CDR3, as DNA: TGTGCCAGCAGCCCAGAAGGAGTGAACACTGAAGCTTTCTTT. It yields the protein CASSPEGVNTEAFF. V and J are TRBV13 and TRBJ1-1; the D is unclear. V gave up 5 bases and J gave up 0 bases, with 10 bases separating them. This CDR3 is built from 14 residues. Looked up from germline, CDR1 is PRHDT and CDR2 is FYEKMQ (reference sequence). The whole variable domain, remainder taken from reference TRBV13 and TRBJ1-1, is AAGVIQSPRHLIKEKRETATLKCYPIPRHDTVYWYQQGPGQDPQFLISFYEKMQSDKGSIPDRFSAQQFSDYHSELNMSSLELGDSALYFCASSPEGVNTEAFFGQGTRLTVV.